The 23 T cell receptor beta chains given below trace back to one sample, sequenced in a study of vaccination and CD4 T cells after COVID-19. No antigen is known for these receptors. Stated treatment: approximately 9-day PBMC culture with coronavirus spike peptide pools or control peptides (ViraFEST assay). The Oncomine TCR Beta short-read assay was what sequenced the DNA obtained from cultured CD4+ T cells. TCRdb re-called the PCR reads through MiXCR, storing one row per CDR3 protein. The sample includes 10,000 to 15,000 distinct CDR3 sequences, around 62% of them seen just once. The sequenced sample was CD4+ T cells from blood, cultured in vitro. These TCRs come from a human donor who had recovered from COVID-19.

The chain links TRBV20-1 to TRBJ2-5; TRBD1 is a possible D gene (6 bases). Germline CDR1 and CDR2: DFQATT and SNEGSKA (reference sequence). The germline V and J ends were trimmed by 6 bases and 5 bases, with 16 bases remaining between them. The CDR3 extends over 13 amino acids. Written as DNA, the CDR3 is TGCAGTGCGCCGGACAGCGGCCAGGAGACCCAGTACTTC. This codes for CSAPDSGQETQYF.

Only one count was recorded for this clonotype. The chain has TRBV7-6 and TRBJ2-5, with D possibly matching TRBD2 (6 bases). The V end lost 5 bases, the J end lost 4 bases, and 8 bases lay between the germline ends. The CDR3 covers 12 residues. Germline V lookup: CDR1 SGHVS, CDR2 FNYEAQ. The CDR3 sequence: CASSRGSETQYF. The DNA of the CDR3 is TGTGCCAGCAGCCGGGGGTCAGAGACCCAGTACTTC.

This CDR3 reads CASSPTVTGELFF. In nucleotides, the CDR3 is TGTGCCAGCAGCCCAACAGTAACCGGGGAGCTGTTTTTT. The chain recombines TRBV7-3 with TRBJ2-2; no clear D gene. Per the germline V gene, CDR1 is SGHTA and CDR2 is FQGTGA. The CDR3 consists of 13 residues. The V and J ends lost 5 bases and 5 bases respectively, with 9 bases between them.

The CDR3 region has the DNA TGCAGACCCAGGGTTTTCACTGAAGCTTTCTTT. It specifies CRPRVFTEAFF. The J gene is TRBJ1-1, the V gene TRBV20-1; the D gene is possibly TRBD1 (5 bases). The CDR3 is 11 residues long. Germline V lookup: CDR1 DFQATT, CDR2 SNEGSKA (reference sequence).

In this sample, this clonotype turned up a few times. J is TRBJ2-2 and V is TRBV21-1; no check of the table's D call, TRBD2, against the DNA was made. TRBV21-1 is shown as a pseudogene. This CDR3 has 19 residues. CDR3 residues: CASSGRTSGPIISAGELFF. In DNA, the CDR3 is TGTGCCAGCAGCGGGCGGACTAGCGGCCCGATTATTTCGGCCGGGGAGCTGTTTTTT.

This chain joins TRBV30 and TRBJ1-5, with D possibly matching TRBD1 (5 bases). V lost 0 bases and J 2 bases, leaving 8 bases between the germline ends. The CDR3 length is 14 residues. Germline CDR1 and CDR2: GTSNPN and SVGIG (reference sequence). CDR3 DNA sequence: TGTGCCTGGAGTGTGTGGGGCGGCAATCAGCCCCAGCATTTT. The encoded protein is CAWSVWGGNQPQHF.

V is TRBV27 and J is TRBJ1-2, with D unclear. Germline values: CDR1 MNHEY, CDR2 SMNVEV (reference sequence). The CDR3 spans 16 residues. The germline V and J ends were trimmed by 6 bases and 0 bases, with 17 bases remaining between them. In DNA, the CDR3 is TGTGCCAGCAGGAGTATTCGGACGGGAGCTAACTATGGCTACACCTTC. This sequence encodes CASRSIRTGANYGYTF.

The sample holds a few counts of this clonotype. This sequence joins TRBV27 and TRBJ2-1; 12 bases are shared with TRBD2. J gave up 7 bases and V 7 bases, and 11 bases lay outside the gene matches. This CDR3 spans 16 amino acids. In germline, CDR1 is MNHEY, CDR2 SMNVEV (reference sequence). The chain's CDR3 is CASKGASGRGGNEQFF. In DNA form, the CDR3 reads TGTGCCAGCAAAGGGGCTAGCGGGAGGGGCGGGAATGAGCAGTTCTTC.

A note on this clonotype: A junction boundary mismatches the germline segment, possibly from a read error. The V call is TRBV2, the J call TRBJ2-3; D possibly corresponds to TRBD2 (5 bases). The CDR3 consists of 10 residues. Germline CDR1 reads SNHLY; CDR2 reads FYNNEI. This CDR3 is CASRTFRPSF. CDR3 sequence (DNA): TGTGCCAGCCGGACTTTCAGGCCTTCCTTT.

J is TRBJ1-2 and V is TRBV28, with a possible D match to TRBD1 (5 bases). Germline values: CDR1 MDHEN, CDR2 SYDVKM. CDR3 length equals 15 residues. Trimming stripped 3 bases from V and 5 bases from J, with 16 bases between. CDR3 amino acids: CASSFSGAPDYGYTF. Here the CDR3 DNA reads TGTGCCAGCAGTTTTTCCGGGGCCCCTGATTATGGCTACACCTTC.

The V gene is TRBV6-2 or TRBV6-3, the J gene TRBJ1-1; 9 nucleotides match TRBD1. CDR1 is MNHEY and CDR2 is SVGEGT in the germline V gene. V was clipped by 2 bases and J by 10 bases; unmatched bases: 5. The CDR3 has 13 residues. CDR3 loop: CASSYGTGSRAFF. The CDR3 nucleotides are TGTGCCAGCAGTTACGGGACAGGGAGTAGAGCTTTCTTT.

Notes on this clonotype: At one of its ends the junction is not consistent with the germline gene, which may arise from a read error. The chain couples TRBV7-3 to TRBJ2-4; D is uncertain. The CDR3 sequence is 13 residues long. Germline CDR1 is SGHTA and CDR2 is FQGTGA. The CDR3 sequence is CASSLTAPTVVYF. CDR3 DNA sequence: TGTGCCAGCAGCCTAACCGCACCAACGGTTGTGTACTTC.

The V call is TRBV7-3, the J call TRBJ1-6; D is undetermined. Per germline, CDR1 SGHTA and CDR2 FQGTGA. The ends were cut back, 3 bases at V and 5 bases at J, with 8 bases in the middle. The length of the CDR3 is 14 residues. CDR3 amino acids: CASSLGLDNSPLHF. CDR3 nucleotide sequence: TGTGCCAGCAGCTTGGGTCTCGATAATTCACCCCTCCACTTT.

The V call is TRBV20-1, the J call TRBJ2-5; D not resolved. The CDR3 has 13 amino acids. V shed 4 bases and J shed 0 bases, with 9 bases lying between them. Germline CDR1 and CDR2: DFQATT and SNEGSKA (reference sequence). The CDR3 reads CSANDDNQETQYF. The DNA for the CDR3 is TGCAGTGCTAACGACGACAACCAAGAGACCCAGTACTTC.

This chain links TRBV2 with TRBJ1-1; weak D call: TRBD1 (6 bases). Looked up from germline, CDR1 is SNHLY and CDR2 is FYNNEI. This CDR3 has 11 amino acids. Between the trimmed V and J ends, which lost 6 bases and 5 bases, there was a span of 7 bases. The DNA of the CDR3 is TGTGCCAGCAGCAGGGGAACTGAAGCTTTCTTT. This encodes CASSRGTEAFF.

V gene TRBV14 combines with J gene TRBJ2-2, with unresolved D. The CDR3 runs 14 residues. Per the germline V gene, CDR1 is SGHDN and CDR2 is FVKESK. V dropped 4 bases and J dropped 0 bases, with 6 bases sitting between them. CDR3 loop: CASSRVANTGELFF. Here the CDR3 DNA reads TGTGCCAGCAGCCGAGTAGCGAACACCGGGGAGCTGTTTTTT.

This clonotype was seen just once. This chain joins TRBV6-1 and TRBJ1-5; no reliable D call. Germline loops: CDR1 MNHNS, CDR2 SASEGT. CDR3 length equals 11 residues. V was pared by 6 bases and J by 9 bases, with 9 bases between. The CDR3 nucleotides read TGTGCCAGCAGAGATCAGAGGCCCCAGCATTTT. This gives the protein CASRDQRPQHF.

This clonotype was detected a few times. This chain connects TRBV7-9 to TRBJ1-1; tentative D call: TRBD1 (6 bases). Germline V lookup: CDR1 SEHNR, CDR2 FQNEAQ (reference sequence). The CDR3 length is 17 residues. Deletions cut 5 bases from V and 4 bases from J, with 23 bases between. The CDR3 is CASSPRSGILGGTEAFF. In DNA, the CDR3 is TGTGCCAGCAGCCCTCGCTCAGGTATTTTAGGGGGCACTGAAGCTTTCTTT. The variable domain in full, completed from reference TRBV7-9 and TRBJ1-1, reads DTGVSQNPRHKITKRGQNVTFRCDPISEHNRLYWYRQTLGQGPEFLTYFQNEAQLEKSRLLSDRFSAERPKGSFSTLEIQRTEQGDSAMYLCASSPRSGILGGTEAFFGQGTRLTVV.

This clonotype was seen more than once but under ten times. J is TRBJ2-7 and V is TRBV6-5; the D is unclear. The germline CDR1 and CDR2 sequences are MNHEY and SVGAGI. Trimming stripped 2 bases from V and 1 base from J, with 6 bases between. CDR3 length equals 13 residues. The CDR3: CASSYAVSYEQYF. CDR3 coding DNA: TGTGCCAGCAGTTACGCTGTGTCCTACGAGCAGTACTTC.

In DNA form, the CDR3 reads TGTGCCAGCAGTTACACGGGACAGGGAACAACTAATGAAAAACTGTTTTTT. Translated: CASSYTGQGTTNEKLFF. The chain uses TRBV6-5 and TRBJ1-4, with 9 bases fitting TRBD1. J lost 0 bases, V lost 2 bases, and 4 bases had no gene match. Germline CDR1 reads MNHEY; CDR2 reads SVGAGI. The CDR3 extends over 17 amino acids.

This clonotype was seen a handful of times. The rearrangement uses TRBV6-2 or TRBV6-3 and TRBJ1-5; 9 nucleotides line up with TRBD1. Germline assignment: CDR1 MNHEY and CDR2 SVGEGT. There are 16 residues in the CDR3. V shed 6 bases and J 0 bases; nucleotides not matched to a gene: 6. The CDR3: CASSRTGGYSNQPQHF. The CDR3 DNA reads as TGTGCCAGCAGCCGAACAGGGGGCTATAGCAATCAGCCCCAGCATTTT.

The CDR3 coding sequence is TGTGCCAGCAGTCAGGGGGCGAATTCACCCCTCCACTTT. It specifies CASSQGANSPLHF. The chain recombines TRBV6-1 with TRBJ1-6; TRBD1 matches 8 bases. CDR1 is MNHNS, CDR2 SASEGT, per germline. V lost 5 bases, J lost 7 bases, and 1 base stayed unmatched. This CDR3 spans 13 amino acids.

V and J are TRBV30 and TRBJ1-1, with 9 bases that match TRBD1. There are 13 residues in the CDR3. Trimming at V came to 5 bases and at J to 3 bases, leaving 4 bases not matched to a gene. The germline CDR1 and CDR2 sequences are GTSNPN and SVGIG (reference sequence). Here the CDR3 DNA reads TGTGCCTGGGCACAGGGGGCGTACACTGAAGCTTTCTTT. Amino acids: CAWAQGAYTEAFF.